Only a few counts were recorded for the clone carrying this TCR beta chain. Its antigen is unidentified. The TCR cDNA carried a universal primer site and UMIs from 5'RACE template switching. Each CDR3 protein is one row after TCRdb ran MiXCR on the 5' RACE reads. This sample yields around 310,000 distinct CDR3 sequences, of which 8.7% are seen a single time; about a sixth belongs to the top ten. This sample was included in a study of T cells after yellow fever vaccination. The V end was cut by 6 bases, the J end by 4 bases, with 6 bases between. Germline V lookup: CDR1 MDHEN, CDR2 SYDVKM. CDR3 length: 12 residues. Overall study findings and caveats: A small proportion of clonotypes was detected in both the CD4 and CD8 compartments. Booster sampling recovered most clones from primary vaccination (approximately 96% CD4, roughly 88% CD8).

The TCR was taken from a man between 18 and 35 years old who received the YFV17D yellow fever vaccine. The sequencing here drew on PBMCs, taken on the day of the first yellow fever vaccination. V usage is TRBV28 and J usage is TRBJ2-2; D is unresolved. The CDR3 nucleotides are TGTGCCAGCAGAAGGGTCACCGGGGAGCTGTTTTTT. Translation gives CASRRVTGELFF.